The sample holds a few counts of the clone carrying this T cell receptor beta chain. The antigen is unknown. The entry originates in a study of T-cell memory formation after mild COVID-19. Study-wide results and caveats: Whether day 37 second-wave clones are SARS-CoV-2-specific was not confirmed. Clones that contracted from day 15 to 85 had balanced CD4/CD8; later expanders were CD4+ biased. Clones which contracted sat mainly in CM and EM if CD4+, and in EMRA if CD8+.

Libraries for TCRalpha and TCRbeta carried sample barcodes and unique molecular identifiers via 5'RACE. TCRdb redid the calling of the 5' RACE reads with MiXCR, one entry per CDR3 protein. The sample consists of tens of thousands of distinct CDR3 sequences, less than 7.5% of them appearing once. The V gene's germline CDR1 is SGHKS and CDR2 YYEKEE (reference sequence). Trimming shortened V by 5 bases and J by 5 bases, and 16 bases separated the two germline ends. The CDR3 contains 14 residues. The sequence derives from a man aged 18 to 30 who had mild COVID-19 (a few samples of this study predate the infection). Cell type and time point are not known. Sequencing was carried out using PBMCs or a T cell subset sorted from them (not recorded which). The V gene is TRBV5-5, the J gene TRBJ2-5; D is possibly TRBD1 (5 bases). The CDR3 is CASSRRGSEETQYF. In DNA form, the CDR3 reads TGTGCCAGCAGTCGAAGGGGTTCCGAGGAGACCCAGTACTTC.